The 3 T cell receptor beta chains below all came from one sample that was sequenced in a study of beta chain features in type 1 diabetes. Points from the study as a whole: In all four CD4+ subsets, TCRB CDR3 length was significantly, moderately reduced in type 1 diabetes.

Antigen specificity for these receptors is unknown. The investigators reverse transcribed all of the isolated RNA, so they sequenced expressed TCRB transcripts. Using immunoSEQ multiplex PCR, the repertoire was profiled, and TCRdb retains in-frame clones only, with some absent. The sample records roughly 300,000 clones, around 9.3% being singletons. Sequenced sample: central memory CD4+ T cells from blood. Receptor source: a man younger than 40 with type 1 diabetes.

A few counts support this clone. This may arise from a read error, as a much more abundant clone is one base away. Distinct nucleotide sequences in the sample also encode this CDR3. The rearrangement links TRBV11-2 to TRBJ1-1, with 7 bases identical to TRBD1. From germline, CDR1 is SGHAT and CDR2 FQNNGV. The V segment lost 3 bases and the J segment 3 bases; nucleotides outside the gene matches: 1. The CDR3 loop spans 13 amino acids. The CDR3 bases are TGTGCCAGCAGCTTCACAGGGGACACTGAAGCTTTCTTT. Its protein is CASSFTGDTEAFF.

A note on this clone: Given a much more abundant clone one base away, this may be a read error. The chain employs TRBV2 and TRBJ1-6; 11 bases are shared with TRBD1. This CDR3 is 16 amino acids long. Germline V gene data show CDR1 as SNHLY and CDR2 as FYNNEI. After removal of 3 bases from V and 11 bases from J, the junction contained 9 bases not matched to a gene. This chain's CDR3 is CASSDLMGQGGPPLHF. The CDR3 bases are TGTGCCAGCAGTGACCTAATGGGACAGGGGGGTCCACCCCTCCACTTT.

This clone was observed a few times. This rearrangement joins TRBV4-3 to TRBJ1-6, with 8 bases lining up with TRBD1. The CDR3 has 15 residues. V dropped 0 bases and J dropped 8; count of bases not matched to a gene: 3. Per germline, CDR1 LGHNA and CDR2 YSLEER. CDR3 loop: CASSQDLQGDSPLHF. The CDR3 DNA sequence: TGCGCCAGCAGCCAAGATCTACAGGGGGATTCACCCCTCCACTTT.